This T cell receptor (beta chain) derives from a study of blood T cells in healthy people across ages. General study results and limits: Researchers judged that diversity estimates from one million T cells fell short of true values. Greater diversity and more naive CD4+ cells were seen in long-lived donors than in aged donors.

V gave up 6 bases and J gave up 4 bases; unmatched junction bases: 6. Germline assignment: CDR1 SQVTM and CDR2 ANQGSEA. This CDR3 has 13 amino acids. This clonotype was observed a handful of times. The antigen is unknown. Then a second PCR, running about 6 to 12 cycles, was carried out with a sample-barcoded 5' primer and a J-beta primer mix. TCRdb passed the 5' RACE reads through MiXCR, listing each CDR3 protein once. This sample has around 1,500,000 distinct CDR3 sequences; 28% occur once, and the top ten carry over 7%. Sequencing was done on a sample of blood. The receptor was isolated from a woman in her 30s in good health. The V call is TRBV29-1, the J call TRBJ2-7; 10 positions match TRBD1. CDR3 region: CSVGGQGGYEQYF. CDR3 DNA sequence: TGCAGCGTCGGAGGACAGGGGGGGTACGAGCAGTACTTC.